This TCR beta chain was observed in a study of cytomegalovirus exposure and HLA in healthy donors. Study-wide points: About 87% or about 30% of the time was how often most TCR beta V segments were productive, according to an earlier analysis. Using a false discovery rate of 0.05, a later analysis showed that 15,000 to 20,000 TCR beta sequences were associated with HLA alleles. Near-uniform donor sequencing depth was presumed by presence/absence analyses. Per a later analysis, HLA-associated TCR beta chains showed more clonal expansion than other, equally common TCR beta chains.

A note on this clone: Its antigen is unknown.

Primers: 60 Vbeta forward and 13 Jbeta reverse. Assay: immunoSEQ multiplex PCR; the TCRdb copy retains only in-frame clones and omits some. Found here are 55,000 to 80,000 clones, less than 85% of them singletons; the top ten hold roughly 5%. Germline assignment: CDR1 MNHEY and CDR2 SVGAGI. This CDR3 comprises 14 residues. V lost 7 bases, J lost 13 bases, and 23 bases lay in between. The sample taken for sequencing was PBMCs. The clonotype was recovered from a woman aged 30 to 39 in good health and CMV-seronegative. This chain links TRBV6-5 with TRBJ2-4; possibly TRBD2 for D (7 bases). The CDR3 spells CASNDRREGGRQYF. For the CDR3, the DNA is TGTGCCAGCAACGACAGGAGGGAGGGAGGTAGGCAGTACTTC.